This T cell receptor (beta chain) is from a study of shared clonotypes between healthy human individuals. The genomic DNA of each subset was split evenly across several immunoSEQ plates. Study processing details: Filtering differed because ImmunoSEQ produced junction-only sequences that carried no quality scores. This table comes from immunoSEQ multiplex PCR, and its TCRdb copy is limited to in-frame clones, with some not included. The DNA was the basis for D and trimming; V, J and clone size are from that table. Here the sample spans some 2.1 million clones, 95% being singletons. With V trimmed by 7 bases and J by 3 bases, 7 bases remained unmatched. The length of the CDR3 is 14 residues. Germline assignment: CDR1 MNHEY and CDR2 SVGAGI. Study-level points and caveats: Sampling was confined to blood; repertoires within tissues likely differ.

As for this clone: Its cognate antigen is unknown.

This TCR derives from a young man in good health. The rearrangement joins TRBV6-5 to TRBJ1-1; 8 bases fit TRBD1. The sequenced sample consisted of naive CD4+ T cells sorted from blood. Subset described: CD45RA+ positively selected. The CDR3 DNA follows: TGTGCCAGCACCCCGGGACAGGTTTACACTGAAGCTTTCTTT. Protein product: CASTPGQVYTEAFF.